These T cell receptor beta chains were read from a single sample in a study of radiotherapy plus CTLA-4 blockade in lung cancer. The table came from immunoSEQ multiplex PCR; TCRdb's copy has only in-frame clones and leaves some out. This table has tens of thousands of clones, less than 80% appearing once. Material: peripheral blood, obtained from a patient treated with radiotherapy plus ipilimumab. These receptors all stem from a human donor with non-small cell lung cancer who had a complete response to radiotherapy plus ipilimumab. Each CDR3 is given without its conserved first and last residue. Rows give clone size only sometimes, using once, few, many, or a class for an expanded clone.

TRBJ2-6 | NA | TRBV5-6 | ASSMGLYPSGANVLT
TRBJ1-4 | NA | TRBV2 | ASNRDRGEKLF
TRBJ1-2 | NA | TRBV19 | ASSPPHRGLSYGYT
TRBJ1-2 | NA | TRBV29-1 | SVGSLRGYT
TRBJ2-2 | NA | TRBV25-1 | ASKGWEGDTGELF
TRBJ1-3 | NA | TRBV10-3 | AIGTGTNSGNTIY
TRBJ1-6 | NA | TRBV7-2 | ASSLSAGEGSPLH
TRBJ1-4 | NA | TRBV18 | ASSPLGVPNEKLF
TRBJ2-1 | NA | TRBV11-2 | ASSRTSTEQF
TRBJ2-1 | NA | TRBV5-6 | ASSLERGTWAEQF
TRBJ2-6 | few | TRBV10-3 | AISDWDRSYASSGANVLT
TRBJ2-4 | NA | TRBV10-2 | ASGRNRGDIQY
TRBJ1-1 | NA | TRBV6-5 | ASSTRQGAF
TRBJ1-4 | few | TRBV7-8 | ASSLLAGNLATNEKLF
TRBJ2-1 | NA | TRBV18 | ASSPPSGQGRNEQF
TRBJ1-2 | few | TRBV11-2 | ASSLRQGYGYT
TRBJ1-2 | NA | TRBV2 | ASKPDRGDGYT
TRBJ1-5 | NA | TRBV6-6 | ASSKGSYSNQPQH
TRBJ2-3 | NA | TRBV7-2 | ASSLALGGRGTDTQY
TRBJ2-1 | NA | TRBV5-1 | ASSRTSGSAGNEQF
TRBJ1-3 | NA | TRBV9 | ASSGDRLSGNTIY
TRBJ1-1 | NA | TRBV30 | AWTRDRAAF
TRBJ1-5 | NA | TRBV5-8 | ASSFDRGEGQPQH
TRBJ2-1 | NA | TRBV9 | ASSVAGPRTSREQF
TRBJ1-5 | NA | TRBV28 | ASRVLNQPQH